Below, one T cell receptor (beta chain) is given with its context. The antigen this receptor binds is unknown. Nothing much larger sits one base from this clone, and base qualities are not available. The data belong to a study of blood T cell repertoires in COVID-19 (dated by TCRdb to 2020 to 2021). About the full investigation: Collaborator samples came from the United States, Italy and Spain and covered acute and convalescent phases of COVID-19. The dataset comprised deeply sampled blood TCRbeta repertoires from subjects exposed to, actively infected with, or recovered from COVID-19. HLA class I and class II types, where available, came from metadata supplied by the sample provider rather than from assay-based typing. The prospective study material was composed of cDNA or gDNA derived from T cells, B-cell-depleted T cells, or PBMCs. Sample metadata almost always included a de-identified subject ID, COVID-19 status, age in years and sex. The samples were drawn from the first 160 participants of the ongoing ImmuneRACE study and from 950 to 1,500 subjects provided by 6 global collaborators. The repertoires were released in a freely available public database intended as a resource for research on the immune response to SARS-CoV-2.

The CDR3 contains 15 residues, cysteine and phenylalanine counted. Only the CDR3 part of the read is kept: 45 bases, read in frame from the first base. The germline V gene provides CDR1 SGHRS and CDR2 YFSETQ. After removal of 6 bases from V and 6 bases from J, the junction retains 11 bases not matched to a gene. The immunoSEQ Assay, a bias-controlled multiplex PCR, was used to amplify TCRbeta CDR3 regions from genomic DNA. The published analysis was carried out like this. Nucleated cell counts per sample were estimated from amplification of reference gene primers within the assay. Sequence reads were collapsed and filtered to measure the absolute abundance of every unique TCRbeta CDR3 rearrangement. Productive Simpson clonality was computed per sample as the square root of Simpson's diversity index over productive rearrangements. TCRdb took this table from immuneACCESS and kept in-frame rearrangements with V and J called. Such tables lack part of the clones; where checked against another copy, unresolved V genes explain under half of the gap, and the rest is unexplained. V and J calls plus clone size are reproduced from that table; the DNA served to infer D and trimming. The sample includes 80,000 to 100,000 clones, with 65% to 85% observed a single time. The leading ten clones occupy about 4.4% of the sample.

The investigation overall reported the following: Clinical and demographic metadata were provided uncurated, with the amount varying by source and participant.

Collaborating institutions collected whole blood in K2EDTA tubes following their own protocols. For TCRbeta analysis, collaborators shipped samples in one of three forms: frozen whole blood, isolated PBMCs, or DNA extracted from either of those sample types. The receptor comes from a man in his sixties with acute or convalescent COVID-19. The sequenced sample was peripheral blood. The chain uses TRBV5-1 and TRBJ2-2, with TRBD2 identical over 7 junction bases. The CDR3 has the sequence CASISRTSGAGELFF. The DNA reads as follows: TGCGCCAGCATCTCTAGGACTAGTGGCGCCGGGGAGCTGTTTTTT.